Following are 9 T cell receptor beta chains from one sample sequenced in a study of OX40 agonist ivuxolimab in advanced cancers. The library was built by means of the immunoSEQ multiplex PCR assay. TCRdb provides this immuneACCESS table in a form limited to in-frame rearrangements. Some clones are lacking; in checked studies, under half of them reflect an unresolved V gene, and why the rest are absent is not known. In this sample the table shows about 14,000 clones, roughly 75% of which occur a single time. Around a third of the sample rests with the top ten. Material: CD4+ or CD8+ T cells sorted from blood, obtained in a trial of the OX40 agonist ivuxolimab. Receptor source: an adult with an advanced solid tumor such as melanoma, head and neck, liver or kidney cancer.

This rearrangement joins TRBV4-2 to TRBJ2-7, with TRBD1 matching over 11 bases. Germline-derived CDR1 and CDR2 are LGHNA and YNFKEQ. The CDR3 extends over 15 amino acids. V was clipped by 6 bases and J by 5 bases; unmatched bases: 9. CDR3 bases: TGTGCCAGCAGTCAAAGCCCGGGACAGGGGGACGAGCAGTACTTC. Translated: CASSQSPGQGDEQYF.

This chain links TRBV12-1 with TRBJ1-1; the listed D gene, TRBD1, was not tested against the DNA. TRBV12-1 is annotated as a pseudogene. This CDR3 is 14 amino acids long. This CDR3 reads CASSRYPVRTEAFF. The CDR3 nucleotides are TGTGCCAGCAGCCGTTACCCAGTACGCACTGAAGCTTTCTTT.

The sample holds one count of this clone. The chain couples TRBV13 to TRBJ2-3, with a tentative D call TRBD1 (6 bases). The CDR3 consists of 15 residues. Trimming stripped 1 base from V and 2 bases from J, with 10 bases between. Germline V lookup: CDR1 PRHDT, CDR2 FYEKMQ (reference sequence). The CDR3, as DNA: TGTGCCAGCAGCTTAGTGCGGACAGTCACAGATACGCAGTATTTT. It yields the protein CASSLVRTVTDTQYF. The full variable domain, completed using reference TRBV13 and TRBJ2-3, is AAGVIQSPRHLIKEKRETATLKCYPIPRHDTVYWYQQGPGQDPQFLISFYEKMQSDKGSIPDRFSAQQFSDYHSELNMSSLELGDSALYFCASSLVRTVTDTQYFGPGTRLTVL.

J is TRBJ2-2 and V is TRBV13, with D perhaps TRBD1 (6 bases). With 5 bases removed from V and 6 bases from J, the gap between germline ends came to 10 bases. The germline CDR1 and CDR2 sequences are PRHDT and FYEKMQ (reference sequence). This CDR3 has 13 residues. CDR3 bases: TGTGCCAGCAGCACAGGGACGGCCGGGGAGCTGTTTTTT. It is translated as CASSTGTAGELFF.

The V and J genes are TRBV27 and TRBJ2-7, with TRBD2 matching 9 bases. CDR3 size: 15 residues. The V and J ends lost 5 bases and 2 bases, in that order; junction bases with no gene match: 7. Germline V gene sequence: CDR1 MNHEY, CDR2 SMNVEV (reference sequence). The CDR3 reads CASSPLSGGTYEQYF. CDR3 nucleotides: TGTGCCAGCAGTCCCCTTAGCGGGGGTACCTACGAGCAGTACTTC.

This clone was picked up one time. In nucleotides, the CDR3 is TGTGCCAGTTCGAAAGGGTTCTACGAGCAGTACTTC. It specifies CASSKGFYEQYF. The chain couples TRBV19 to TRBJ2-7; no firm D call. This CDR3 has 12 residues. Between the trimmed V and J ends, which lost 8 bases and 3 bases, there was a span of 11 bases. The germline V gene encodes CDR1 LNHDA and CDR2 SQIVND (reference sequence).

The rearrangement uses TRBV11-2 and TRBJ2-2, with 12 bases identical to TRBD2. Germline V gene lookup returns CDR1 SGHAT and CDR2 FQNNGV. CDR3 length: 18 residues. With V trimmed by 4 bases and J by 0 bases, 6 bases remained unmatched. The CDR3 sequence is CASSSLAGGYANTGELFF. The CDR3 region has the DNA TGTGCCAGCAGCTCCCTAGCGGGAGGGTACGCGAACACCGGGGAGCTGTTTTTT.

The rearrangement joins TRBV9 to TRBJ2-5, with D possibly TRBD2 on 6 matching bases. The CDR3 is 15 amino acids. V was shortened by 3 bases and J by 7 bases, with 19 bases between the two germline ends. Looked up from germline, CDR1 is SGDLS and CDR2 is YYNGEE. The DNA for the CDR3 is TGTGCCAGCAGCGCACCGGGAGAACCCATCCCGACCCAGTACTTC. This encodes CASSAPGEPIPTQYF.

The gene calls are TRBV4-2 and TRBJ2-3, with a weak D call TRBD2 (6 bases). Per the germline V gene, CDR1 is LGHNA and CDR2 is YNFKEQ. The CDR3 spans 15 residues. V was shortened by 1 base and J by 0 bases, with 8 bases between the two germline ends. Here the CDR3 DNA reads TGTGCCAGCAGCCAAGGACTAGGGAGCACAGATACGCAGTATTTT. Translated: CASSQGLGSTDTQYF.